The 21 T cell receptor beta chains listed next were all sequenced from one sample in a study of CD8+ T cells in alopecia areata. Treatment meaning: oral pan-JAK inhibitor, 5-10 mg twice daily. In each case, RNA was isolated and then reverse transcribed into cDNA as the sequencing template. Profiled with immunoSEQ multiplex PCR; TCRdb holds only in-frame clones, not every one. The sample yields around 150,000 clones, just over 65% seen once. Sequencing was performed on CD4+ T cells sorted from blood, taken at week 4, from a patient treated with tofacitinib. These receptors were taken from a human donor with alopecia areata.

CDR3 residues: CASSFSANTEAFF. The CDR3 coding sequence is TGTGCCAGCAGCTTCTCCGCGAACACTGAAGCTTTCTTT. The V gene is TRBV11-2, the J gene TRBJ1-1; the D is unclear. Trimming removed 3 bases at V and 1 base at J, with 6 bases between. CDR3 length: 13 residues. The germline gives CDR1 SGHAT, CDR2 FQNNGV.

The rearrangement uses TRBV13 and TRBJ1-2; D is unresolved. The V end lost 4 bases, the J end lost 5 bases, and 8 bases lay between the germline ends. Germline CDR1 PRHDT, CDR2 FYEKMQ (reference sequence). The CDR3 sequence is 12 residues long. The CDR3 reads CASSSRRYGYTF. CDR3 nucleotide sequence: TGTGCCAGCAGCTCCCGTCGGTATGGCTACACCTTC.

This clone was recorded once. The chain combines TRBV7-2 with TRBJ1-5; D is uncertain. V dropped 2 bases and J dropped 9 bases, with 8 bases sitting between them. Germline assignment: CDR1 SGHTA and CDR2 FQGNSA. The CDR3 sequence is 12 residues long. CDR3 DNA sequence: TGTGCCAGCAGCTTACCCTTTTCGCCCCAGCATTTT. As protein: CASSLPFSPQHF. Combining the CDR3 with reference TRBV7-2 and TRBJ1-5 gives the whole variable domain GAGVSQSPSNKVTEKGKDVELRCDPISGHTALYWYRQSLGQGLEFLIYFQGNSAPDKSGLPSDRFSAERTGGSVSTLTIQRTQQEDSAVYLCASSLPFSPQHFGDGTRLSIL.

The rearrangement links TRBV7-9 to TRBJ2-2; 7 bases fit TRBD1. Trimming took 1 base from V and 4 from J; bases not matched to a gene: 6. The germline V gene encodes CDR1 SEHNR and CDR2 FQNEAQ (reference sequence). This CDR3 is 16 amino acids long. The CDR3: CASSLDGQAITGELFF. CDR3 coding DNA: TGTGCCAGCAGCTTAGACGGACAGGCCATCACCGGGGAGCTGTTTTTT.

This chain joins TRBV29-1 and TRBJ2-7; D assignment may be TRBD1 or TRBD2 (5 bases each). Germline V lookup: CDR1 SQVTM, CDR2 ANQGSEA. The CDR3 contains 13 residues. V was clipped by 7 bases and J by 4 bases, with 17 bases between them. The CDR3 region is CSALGTELYEQYF. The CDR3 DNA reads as TGCAGCGCTCTCGGGACGGAGCTTTACGAGCAGTACTTC.

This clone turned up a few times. CDR3 protein: CASSLPSGLVTQYF. Written as DNA, the CDR3 is TGTGCCAGCAGCTTGCCGAGTGGGTTGGTGACCCAGTACTTC. V and J are TRBV5-6 and TRBJ2-5; D is unclear. V shed 1 base and J shed 7 bases, with 14 bases lying between them. CDR3 size: 14 residues. Germline V gene data show CDR1 as SGHDT and CDR2 as YYEEEE.

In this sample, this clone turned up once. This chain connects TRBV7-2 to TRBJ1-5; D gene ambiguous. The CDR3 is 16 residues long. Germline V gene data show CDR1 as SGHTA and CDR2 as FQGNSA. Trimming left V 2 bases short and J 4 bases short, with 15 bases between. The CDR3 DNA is TGTGCCAGCAGCTTAAAGGTGGGCACGGGGAATCAGCCCCAGCATTTT. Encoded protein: CASSLKVGTGNQPQHF.

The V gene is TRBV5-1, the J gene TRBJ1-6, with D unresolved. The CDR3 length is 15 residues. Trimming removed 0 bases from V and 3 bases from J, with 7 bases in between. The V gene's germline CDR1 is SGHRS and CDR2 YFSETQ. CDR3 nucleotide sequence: TGCGCCAGCAGCTTGGGCCAGAACTATAATTCACCCCTCCACTTT. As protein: CASSLGQNYNSPLHF. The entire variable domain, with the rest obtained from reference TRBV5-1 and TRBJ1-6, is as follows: KAGVTQTPRYLIKTRGQQVTLSCSPISGHRSVSWYQQTPGQGLQFLFEYFSETQRNKGNFPGRFSGRQFSNSRSEMNVSTLELGDSALYLCASSLGQNYNSPLHFGNGTRLTVT.

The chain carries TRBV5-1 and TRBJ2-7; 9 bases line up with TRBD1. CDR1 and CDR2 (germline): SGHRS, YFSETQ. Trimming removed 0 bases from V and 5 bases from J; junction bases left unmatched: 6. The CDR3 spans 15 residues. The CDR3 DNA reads TGCGCCAGCAGCTTGGCGGGGGACAGGGTCCACGAGCAGTACTTC. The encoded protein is CASSLAGDRVHEQYF.

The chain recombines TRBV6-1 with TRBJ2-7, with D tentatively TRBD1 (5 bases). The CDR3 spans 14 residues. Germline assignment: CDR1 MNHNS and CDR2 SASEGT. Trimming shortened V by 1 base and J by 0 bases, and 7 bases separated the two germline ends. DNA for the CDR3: TGTGCCAGCAGTGAAGTTGACAGCTCCTACGAGCAGTACTTC. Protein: CASSEVDSSYEQYF.

CDR3 residues: CASSQAPTVNYGYTF. The CDR3 DNA follows: TGTGCCAGCAGCCAAGCCCCGACAGTGAACTATGGCTACACCTTC. The chain combines TRBV4-2 with TRBJ1-2; D possibly corresponds to TRBD1 (5 bases). Germline lookup yields CDR1 LGHNA and CDR2 YNFKEQ. V dropped 1 base and J dropped 2 bases, with 11 bases sitting between them. This CDR3 contains 15 residues.

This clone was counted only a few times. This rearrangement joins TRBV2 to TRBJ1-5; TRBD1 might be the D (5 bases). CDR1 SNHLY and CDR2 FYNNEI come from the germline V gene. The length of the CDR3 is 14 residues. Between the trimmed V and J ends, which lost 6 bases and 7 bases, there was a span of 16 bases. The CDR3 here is CASSPGTSGQPQHF. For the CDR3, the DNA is TGTGCCAGCAGCCCCGGGACTTCAGGGCAGCCCCAGCATTTT.

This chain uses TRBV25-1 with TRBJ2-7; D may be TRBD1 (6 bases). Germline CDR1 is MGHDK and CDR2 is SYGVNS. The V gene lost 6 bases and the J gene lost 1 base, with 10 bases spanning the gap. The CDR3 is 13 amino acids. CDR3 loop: CASRETGSYEQYF. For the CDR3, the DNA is TGTGCCAGCAGAGAGACAGGATCCTACGAGCAGTACTTC.

The CDR3 coding sequence is TGCAGCGTAAACAGGGGCCTCAACACTGAAGCTTTCTTT. Protein: CSVNRGLNTEAFF. V and J are TRBV29-1 and TRBJ1-1; 7 bases match TRBD1. J gave up 2 bases and V 6 bases, and 6 bases lay outside the gene matches. The CDR3 totals 13 residues. The germline gives CDR1 SQVTM, CDR2 ANQGSEA.

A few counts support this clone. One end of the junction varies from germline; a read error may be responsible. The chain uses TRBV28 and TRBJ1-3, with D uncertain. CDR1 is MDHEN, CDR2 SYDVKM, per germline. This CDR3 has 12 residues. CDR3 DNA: TGTGCCAGCAGTTCTTCTCAATACGCTGTTGGTTTT. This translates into CASSSSQYAVGF.

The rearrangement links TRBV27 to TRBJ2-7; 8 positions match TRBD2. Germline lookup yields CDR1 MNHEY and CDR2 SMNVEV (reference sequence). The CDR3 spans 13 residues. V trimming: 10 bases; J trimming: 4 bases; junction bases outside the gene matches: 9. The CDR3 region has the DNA TGTGCCATCAAGCGGGGGCCCAGGTACGAGCAGTACTTC. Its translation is CAIKRGPRYEQYF.

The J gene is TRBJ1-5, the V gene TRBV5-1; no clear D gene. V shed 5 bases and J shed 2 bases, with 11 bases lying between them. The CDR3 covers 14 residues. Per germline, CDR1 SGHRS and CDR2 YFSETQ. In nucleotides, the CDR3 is TGCGCCAGCAGGCTTCTCCCCGGCAATCAGCCCCAGCATTTT. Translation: CASRLLPGNQPQHF.

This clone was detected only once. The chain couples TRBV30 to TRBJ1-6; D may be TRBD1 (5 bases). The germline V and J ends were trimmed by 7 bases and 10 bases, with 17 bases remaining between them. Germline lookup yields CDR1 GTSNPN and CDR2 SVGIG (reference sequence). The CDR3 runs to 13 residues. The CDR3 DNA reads TGTGCCTCCTCGAATCGGGGGAAATCACCCCTCCACTTT. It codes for CASSNRGKSPLHF.

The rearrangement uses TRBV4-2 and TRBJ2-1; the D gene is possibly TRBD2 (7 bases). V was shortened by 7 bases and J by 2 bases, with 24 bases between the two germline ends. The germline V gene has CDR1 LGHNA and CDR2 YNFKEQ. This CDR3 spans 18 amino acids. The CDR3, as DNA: TGTGCCAGCACCTCCTCGCCCACTGGGGGGGCTCCCTACAATGAGCAGTTCTTC. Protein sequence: CASTSSPTGGAPYNEQFF.

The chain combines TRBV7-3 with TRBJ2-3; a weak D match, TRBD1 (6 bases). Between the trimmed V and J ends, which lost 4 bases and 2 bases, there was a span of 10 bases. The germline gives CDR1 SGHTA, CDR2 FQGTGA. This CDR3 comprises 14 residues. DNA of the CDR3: TGTGCCAGCAGCTCCGGACAGATCACAGATACGCAGTATTTT. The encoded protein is CASSSGQITDTQYF.

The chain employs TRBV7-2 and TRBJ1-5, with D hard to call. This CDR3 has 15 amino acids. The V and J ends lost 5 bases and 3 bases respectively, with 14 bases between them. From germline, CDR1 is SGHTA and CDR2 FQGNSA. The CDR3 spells CASSPLSGVNQPQHF. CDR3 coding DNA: TGTGCCAGCAGCCCCCTTTCGGGTGTCAATCAGCCCCAGCATTTT.